The 27 T cell receptor beta chains below were found in one sample sequenced in a study of Tregs in tolerant kidney transplant recipients. Repertoires were generated with immunoSEQ multiplex PCR, while TCRdb's copy carries only in-frame clones and drops some. The repertoire holds approximately 17,000 clones, about two thirds seen once, with roughly 3% in the top ten. Their cognate antigens are unknown. Sequencing used Tregs from blood cultured with allogeneic cells. The receptors were sampled from a human donor in good health.

The chain has TRBV29-1 and TRBJ2-7; 8 positions match TRBD1. V lost 6 bases and J lost 3; bases outside the gene matches: 7. The germline V gene has CDR1 SQVTM and CDR2 ANQGSEA. There are 13 residues in the CDR3. The CDR3 region has the DNA TGCAGCGTCGGACAGGGATCGGGCTACGAGCAGTACTTC. It encodes CSVGQGSGYEQYF.

This clone is classed as medium-sized. This sequence joins TRBV6-5 and TRBJ2-7; a weak D match, TRBD2 (6 bases). CDR1 and CDR2 (germline): MNHEY, SVGAGI. V lost 10 bases and J lost 2, with 9 bases in between. The CDR3 runs 11 residues. CDR3 in DNA: TGTGCCACCGGGAGAGCCTACGAGCAGTACTTC. Its protein product is CATGRAYEQYF.

This rearrangement joins TRBV6-1 to TRBJ2-1; D call uncertain. There are 15 residues in the CDR3. The germline V and J ends were trimmed by 1 base and 3 bases, with 10 bases remaining between them. CDR1 is MNHNS, CDR2 SASEGT, per germline. The CDR3 reads CASSEGTALYNEQFF. CDR3 DNA sequence: TGTGCCAGCAGTGAAGGGACGGCTCTCTACAATGAGCAGTTCTTC.

On this clone: A much larger clone lies a single base off, so this may be a read error. The rearrangement uses TRBV7-2 and TRBJ2-1; D ambiguous. The V and J ends lost 5 bases and 2 bases respectively, with 1 base between them. The CDR3 consists of 11 residues. Germline CDR1 and CDR2: SGHTA and FQGNSA. The CDR3 spells CASSPYNEQFF. CDR3 coding DNA: TGTGCCAGCAGCCCCTACAATGAGCAGTTCTTC.

The rearrangement links TRBV6-5 to TRBJ2-5; D could derive from TRBD1 or TRBD2 (7 bases each). V was clipped by 5 bases and J by 5 bases, with 15 bases between them. Germline CDR1 and CDR2: MNHEY and SVGAGI. The CDR3 runs to 14 residues. The CDR3 DNA sequence: TGTGCCAGCAGTGCCAGACAGGGAGGGGAGACCCAGTACTTC. Protein product: CASSARQGGETQYF.

The chain employs TRBV5-6 and TRBJ2-3; 9 bases align to TRBD2. The CDR3 contains 14 residues. J gave up 1 base and V 5 bases, and 2 bases lay outside the gene matches. Germline lookup yields CDR1 SGHDT and CDR2 YYEEEE. The CDR3 sequence: CASRRLAGTDTQYF. The CDR3 DNA follows: TGTGCCAGCAGACGACTAGCGGGCACAGATACGCAGTATTTT.

This clone has at least ten counts. The chain uses TRBV19 and TRBJ1-1, with 8 nucleotides matching TRBD1. The V gene end was trimmed by 7 bases and the J gene end by 1 base; junction bases not matched to a gene: 17. CDR1 is LNHDA, CDR2 SQIVND, per germline (reference sequence). The CDR3 loop spans 18 amino acids. The CDR3 sequence: CASNRGSGLGRRNTEAFF. The CDR3 DNA sequence: TGTGCCAGTAACAGGGGGTCAGGGTTGGGTCGTCGGAACACTGAAGCTTTCTTT. Filled out from reference TRBV19 and TRBJ1-1, the complete variable domain reads DGGITQSPKYLFRKEGQNVTLSCEQNLNHDAMYWYRQDPGQGLRLIYYSQIVNDFQKGDIAEGYSVSREKKESFPLTVTSAQKNPTAFYLCASNRGSGLGRRNTEAFFGQGTRLTVV.

In its sample, this clone was seen a few times. The V call is TRBV5-8, the J call TRBJ2-3; D is uncertain. Germline values: CDR1 SGHTS, CDR2 YDEGEE. Trimming took 2 bases from V and 0 from J, leaving 16 bases between them. The CDR3 totals 17 residues. CDR3 sequence: CASSLQRSAISTDTQYF. In DNA form, the CDR3 reads TGTGCCAGCAGCTTACAGCGCTCGGCAATTAGCACAGATACGCAGTATTTT. The full variable domain, completed using reference TRBV5-8 and TRBJ2-3, is EAGVTQSPTHLIKTRGQQATLRCSPISGHTSVYWYQQALGLGLQFLLWYDEGEERNRGNFPPRFSGRQFPNYSSELNVNALELEDSALYLCASSLQRSAISTDTQYFGPGTRLTVL.

The genes are TRBV5-8 and TRBJ1-1; D gene uncertain. The CDR3 totals 17 residues. V was clipped by 4 bases and J by 0 bases, with 19 bases between them. Looked up from germline, CDR1 is SGHTS and CDR2 is YDEGEE. For the CDR3, the DNA is TGTGCCAGCAGCCAAAAGAGGGCAGGACGGTTGAACACTGAAGCTTTCTTT. Amino acid sequence: CASSQKRAGRLNTEAFF.

The chain recombines TRBV5-1 with TRBJ2-2; D uncertain. The V and J ends lost 5 bases and 4 bases respectively, with 9 bases between them. CDR3 length: 13 amino acids. Germline-derived CDR1 and CDR2 are SGHRS and YFSETQ. The CDR3: CASRRTVTGELFF. As DNA, the CDR3 is TGCGCCAGCAGAAGGACGGTCACCGGGGAGCTGTTTTTT.

This clone occurred a few times. The gene calls are TRBV19 and TRBJ1-6; no clear D gene. In germline, CDR1 is LNHDA, CDR2 SQIVND (reference sequence). The CDR3 length is 17 residues. V lost 6 bases and J 0 bases, leaving 15 bases between the germline ends. The CDR3 DNA sequence: TGTGCCAGTAGCGGCCCGAGGAGGAGCTCCTATAATTCACCCCTCCACTTT. Its translation: CASSGPRRSSYNSPLHF.

The chain is built from TRBV9 and TRBJ2-5; 10 bases agree with TRBD1. V dropped 0 bases and J dropped 4; count of bases not matched to a gene: 6. The V gene's germline CDR1 is SGDLS and CDR2 YYNGEE. The CDR3 length is 16 residues. The CDR3 region has the DNA TGTGCCAGCAGCGTAGATCACGGGACAGGGGTAGAGACCCAGTACTTC. Its translation: CASSVDHGTGVETQYF.

In this sample, this clone is medium-sized. CDR3 bases: TGTGCCAGCAGCGTAGATCTGGGGGGGTACACCATATATTTT. Encoded protein: CASSVDLGGYTIYF. This chain uses TRBV9 with TRBJ1-3; maybe TRBD1 (5 bases). Trimming left V 0 bases short and J 8 bases short, with 12 bases between. The CDR3 runs 14 residues. Germline CDR1 reads SGDLS; CDR2 reads YYNGEE.

The chain uses TRBV27 and TRBJ2-1; unclear D gene. Trimming cost V 6 bases and J 6 bases, with 15 bases left between them. The CDR3 covers 14 residues. Germline lookup yields CDR1 MNHEY and CDR2 SMNVEV (reference sequence). The CDR3 nucleotides read TGTGCCAGCAGGGCGGTTTTCGTTAGCAATGAGCAGTTCTTC. Its protein product is CASRAVFVSNEQFF.

This clone is categorized as medium-sized (0.01 to 0.1%). This sequence joins TRBV6-7 and TRBJ2-7, with D uncertain. TRBV6-7 is an open reading frame whose function is uncertain. V was trimmed by 1 base and J by 6 bases, leaving 7 bases between them. The CDR3 is 12 residues long. CDR3 in amino acids: CASSYLGCEQYF. The CDR3 DNA reads TGTGCCAGCAGTTACTTGGGGTGCGAGCAGTACTTC.

The sample holds a few counts of this clone. In the same sample, other DNA sequences code for this CDR3. This rearrangement joins TRBV4-2 to TRBJ2-2; 12 nucleotides align to TRBD2. Germline assignment: CDR1 LGHNA and CDR2 YNFKEQ. V trimming: 4 bases; J trimming: 6 bases; junction bases outside the gene matches: 6. There are 16 residues in the CDR3. The CDR3 region has the DNA TGTGCCAGCAGCCCCCACCTAGCGGGGGGGCCCGGGGAGCTGTTTTTT. As protein: CASSPHLAGGPGELFF.

The chain combines TRBV9 with TRBJ2-5, with D perhaps TRBD2 (5 bases). Germline V lookup: CDR1 SGDLS, CDR2 YYNGEE. CDR3 length equals 13 residues. The V and J ends lost 0 bases and 5 bases respectively, with 8 bases between them. The CDR3, as DNA: TGTGCCAGCAGCGTAGACAGAGGGGAGACCCAGTACTTC. Amino acid sequence: CASSVDRGETQYF.

This clone showed up just a few times. This chain uses TRBV4-1 with TRBJ1-4; no clear D gene. The V gene lost 3 bases and the J gene lost 8 bases, with 7 bases spanning the gap. Germline lookup yields CDR1 MGHRA and CDR2 YSYEKL. The CDR3 length is 12 residues. CDR3 sequence reads: CASSHLGEKLFF. The CDR3 DNA follows: TGCGCCAGCAGCCACCTGGGGGAAAAACTGTTTTTT.

This clone was recorded at least ten times. The chain employs TRBV7-6 and TRBJ2-3; no clear D. Trimming took off 0 bases at V and 0 bases at J, with 7 bases between the two ends. Germline V gene lookup returns CDR1 SGHVS and CDR2 FNYEAQ. The CDR3 contains 15 residues. The CDR3 DNA follows: TGTGCCAGCAGCTTAGCGGCTACTAGCACAGATACGCAGTATTTT. Its translation: CASSLAATSTDTQYF.

This clone was detected only once. The gene calls are TRBV5-1 and TRBJ1-6; 9 nucleotides align to TRBD1. In germline, CDR1 is SGHRS, CDR2 YFSETQ. This CDR3 is 14 amino acids long. The ends lost 3 bases at V and 7 bases at J; junction bases unmatched: 2. CDR3 bases: TGCGCCAGCAGCTCCGGGACAGGGAATTCACCCCTCCACTTT. As protein: CASSSGTGNSPLHF. Together with reference TRBV5-1 and TRBJ1-6, the CDR3 gives the full variable domain: KAGVTQTPRYLIKTRGQQVTLSCSPISGHRSVSWYQQTPGQGLQFLFEYFSETQRNKGNFPGRFSGRQFSNSRSEMNVSTLELGDSALYLCASSSGTGNSPLHFGNGTRLTVT.

The rearrangement links TRBV7-9 to TRBJ2-6, with unresolved D. Trimming stripped 5 bases from V and 7 bases from J, with 6 bases between. The CDR3 is 12 residues long. CDR1 and CDR2 from the germline V gene are SEHNR and FQNEAQ (reference sequence). CDR3 protein: CASSPPANVLTF. CDR3 in DNA: TGTGCCAGCAGCCCCCCCGCCAACGTCCTGACTTTC.

The chain combines TRBV29-1 with TRBJ2-3; perhaps TRBD2 as D (6 bases). The CDR3 runs 16 residues. The germline V and J ends were trimmed by 4 bases and 1 base, with 18 bases remaining between them. Per germline, CDR1 SQVTM and CDR2 ANQGSEA. CDR3 region: CSVVVYTRDRTDTQYF. Here the CDR3 DNA reads TGCAGCGTTGTAGTTTACACGCGGGATCGCACAGATACGCAGTATTTT.

This chain joins TRBV19 and TRBJ2-1; 7 bases are a match to TRBD2. With 10 bases clipped from V and 7 bases from J, the junction kept 13 bases outside the gene matches. This CDR3 comprises 14 residues. CDR1 is LNHDA, CDR2 SQIVND, per germline (reference sequence). As DNA, the CDR3 is TGTGCCACCAGAGGTGGCGGGAGAGCTAATGAGCAGTTCTTC. Its translation: CATRGGGRANEQFF.

The chain couples TRBV2 to TRBJ2-7; TRBD1 is a possible D gene (6 bases). This CDR3 region has 13 residues. CDR1 is SNHLY and CDR2 is FYNNEI in the germline V gene. V was pared by 2 bases and J by 12 bases, with 17 bases between. The CDR3 coding sequence is TGTGCCAGCAGTGAATCAAGGACAGCTCCGCCGTACTTC. Its protein is CASSESRTAPPYF.

CDR3 loop: CASSPRQGHQETQYF. The CDR3, as DNA: TGTGCCAGCAGCCCGCGACAGGGACACCAAGAGACCCAGTACTTC. This chain joins TRBV4-2 and TRBJ2-5, with 7 bases identical to TRBD1. CDR3 length: 15 residues. Unmatched junction bases numbered 5, after V lost 4 bases and J lost 0 bases. From germline, CDR1 is LGHNA and CDR2 YNFKEQ.

V usage is TRBV7-2 and J usage is TRBJ2-3; 11 bases are shared with TRBD2. Germline CDR1 is SGHTA and CDR2 is FQGNSA. The CDR3 contains 14 residues. The trim removed 5 bases at V and 13 bases at J, leaving 11 bases unmatched. The CDR3 region has the DNA TGTGCCAGCAGCCAGGGTAGCGGGGGGGCCGGGAAGTATTTT. It encodes CASSQGSGGAGKYF.

V gene TRBV14 combines with J gene TRBJ2-2, with 7 nucleotides matching TRBD1. The CDR3 consists of 15 residues. J was trimmed by 6 bases and V by 4 bases; bases with no gene match: 8. Germline CDR1 SGHDN, CDR2 FVKESK. In DNA, the CDR3 is TGTGCCAGCAGCCCCCGGGACAGTGGGCCCGGGGAGCTGTTTTTT. Its protein is CASSPRDSGPGELFF. Full variable domain (rest looked up from reference TRBV14 and TRBJ2-2): EAGVTQFPSHSVIEKGQTVTLRCDPISGHDNLYWYRRVMGKEIKFLLHFVKESKQDESGMPNNRFLAERTGGTYSTLKVQPAELEDSGVYFCASSPRDSGPGELFFGEGSRLTVL.